The text below deals with one TCR beta chain. There are 11 residues in the CDR3. Germline-derived CDR1 and CDR2 are DFQATT and SNEGSKA (reference sequence). V was trimmed by 6 bases and J by 6 bases, leaving 9 bases between them. TCRdb keeps only in-frame clones here, not all; method: immunoSEQ multiplex PCR. The sample has approximately 39,000 clones, about 85% seen once; the top ten hold less than 5%. The sample belongs to a study of OX40 agonist ivuxolimab in advanced cancers. Overall study context: Every patient in dose escalation had hepatocellular carcinoma, melanoma, renal cell or head and neck cancer.

This chain uses TRBV20-1 with TRBJ2-1; the D gene is possibly TRBD1 (6 bases). This TCR was recovered from an adult with an advanced solid tumor such as melanoma, head and neck, liver or kidney cancer. The sequences come from CD4+ or CD8+ T cells sorted from blood, collected in a trial of the OX40 agonist ivuxolimab. CDR3 sequence reads: CSATGSNEQFF. For the CDR3, the DNA is TGCAGTGCCACAGGGAGCAATGAGCAGTTCTTC.